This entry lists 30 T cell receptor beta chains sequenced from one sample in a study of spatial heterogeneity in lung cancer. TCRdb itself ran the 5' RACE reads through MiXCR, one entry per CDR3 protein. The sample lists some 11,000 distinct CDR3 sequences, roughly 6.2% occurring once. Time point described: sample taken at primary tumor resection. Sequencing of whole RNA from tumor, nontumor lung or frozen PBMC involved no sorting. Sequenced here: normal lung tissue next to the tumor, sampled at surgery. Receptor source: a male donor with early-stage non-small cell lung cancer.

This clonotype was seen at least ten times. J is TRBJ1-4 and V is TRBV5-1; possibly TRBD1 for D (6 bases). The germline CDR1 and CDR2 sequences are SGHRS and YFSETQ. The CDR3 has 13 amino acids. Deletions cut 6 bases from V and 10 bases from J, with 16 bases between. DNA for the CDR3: TGCGCCAGCACCGAGACAGGAACAGGAAAACTGTTTTTT. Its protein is CASTETGTGKLFF. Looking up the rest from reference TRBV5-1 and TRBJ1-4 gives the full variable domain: KAGVTQTPRYLIKTRGQQVTLSCSPISGHRSVSWYQQTPGQGLQFLFEYFSETQRNKGNFPGRFSGRQFSNSRSEMNVSTLELGDSALYLCASTETGTGKLFFGSGTQLSVL.

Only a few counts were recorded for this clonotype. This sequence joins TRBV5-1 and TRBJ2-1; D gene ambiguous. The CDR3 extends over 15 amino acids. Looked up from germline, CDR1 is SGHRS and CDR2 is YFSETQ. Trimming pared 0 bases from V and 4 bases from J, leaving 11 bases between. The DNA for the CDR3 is TGCGCCAGCAGCTTGGAGGTCGGCGGATACAATGAGCAGTTCTTC. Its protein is CASSLEVGGYNEQFF.

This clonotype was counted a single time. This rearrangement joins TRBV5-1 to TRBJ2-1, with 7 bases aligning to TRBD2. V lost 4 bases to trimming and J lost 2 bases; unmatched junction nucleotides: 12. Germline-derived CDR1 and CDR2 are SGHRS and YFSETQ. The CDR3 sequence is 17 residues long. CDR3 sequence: CASSPGRASGTYNEQFF. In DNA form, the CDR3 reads TGCGCCAGCAGCCCAGGTCGGGCTAGCGGTACCTACAATGAGCAGTTCTTC.

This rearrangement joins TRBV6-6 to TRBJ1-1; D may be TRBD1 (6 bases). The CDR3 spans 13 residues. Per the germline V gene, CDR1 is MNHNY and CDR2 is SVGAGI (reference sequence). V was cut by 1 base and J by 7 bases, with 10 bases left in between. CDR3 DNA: TGTGCCAGCAGTTACTGGGGGGCTAGTGAAGCTTTCTTT. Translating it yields CASSYWGASEAFF.

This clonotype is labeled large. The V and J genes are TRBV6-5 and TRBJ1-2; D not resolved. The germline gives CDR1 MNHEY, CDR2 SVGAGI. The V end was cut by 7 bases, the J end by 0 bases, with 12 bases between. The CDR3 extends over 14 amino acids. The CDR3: CASKLLPANYGYTF. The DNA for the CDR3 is TGTGCCAGCAAGTTACTGCCTGCTAACTATGGCTACACCTTC.

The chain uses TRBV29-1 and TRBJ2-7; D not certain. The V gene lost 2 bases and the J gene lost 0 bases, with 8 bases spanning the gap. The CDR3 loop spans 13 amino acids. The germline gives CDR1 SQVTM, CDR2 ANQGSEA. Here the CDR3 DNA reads TGCAGCGTTGAAATCGCGAGCTCCTACGAGCAGTACTTC. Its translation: CSVEIASSYEQYF.

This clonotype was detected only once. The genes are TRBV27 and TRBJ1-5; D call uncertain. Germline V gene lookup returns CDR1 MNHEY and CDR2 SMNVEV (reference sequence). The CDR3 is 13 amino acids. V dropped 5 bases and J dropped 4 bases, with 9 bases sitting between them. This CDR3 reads CASSVTLNQPQHF. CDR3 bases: TGTGCCAGCAGTGTGACACTTAATCAGCCCCAGCATTTT.

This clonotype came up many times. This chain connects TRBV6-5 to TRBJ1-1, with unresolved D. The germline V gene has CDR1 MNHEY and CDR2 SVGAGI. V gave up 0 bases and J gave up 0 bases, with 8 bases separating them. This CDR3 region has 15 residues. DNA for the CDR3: TGTGCCAGCAGTTACTCGTTTACGATGAACACTGAAGCTTTCTTT. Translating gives CASSYSFTMNTEAFF.

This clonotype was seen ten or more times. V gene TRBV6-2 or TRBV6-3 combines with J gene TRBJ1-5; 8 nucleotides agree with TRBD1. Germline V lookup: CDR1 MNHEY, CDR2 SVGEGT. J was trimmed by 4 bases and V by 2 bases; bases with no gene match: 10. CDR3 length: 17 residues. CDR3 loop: CASSYHPGQGGNQPQHF. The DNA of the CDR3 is TGTGCCAGCAGTTACCACCCCGGACAGGGAGGAAATCAGCCCCAGCATTTT.

The CDR3 nucleotides read TGTGCCAGCAGCTTCAGGTTCACAGATACGCAGTATTTT. It is translated as CASSFRFTDTQYF. The chain is built from TRBV5-6 and TRBJ2-3, with D hard to call. V was pared by 2 bases and J by 2 bases, with 6 bases between. CDR1 and CDR2 from the germline V gene are SGHDT and YYEEEE. The CDR3 contains 13 residues.

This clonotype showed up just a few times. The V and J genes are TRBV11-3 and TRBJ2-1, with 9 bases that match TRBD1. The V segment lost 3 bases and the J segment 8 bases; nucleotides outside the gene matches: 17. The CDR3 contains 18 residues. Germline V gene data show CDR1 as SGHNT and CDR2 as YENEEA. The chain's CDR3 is CASSFRATGGAGFHEQFF. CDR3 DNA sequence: TGTGCCAGCAGCTTCCGGGCTACAGGGGGCGCCGGATTCCATGAGCAGTTCTTC.

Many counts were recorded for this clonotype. As DNA, the CDR3 is TGCGCCAGCAGCTTGGTGCTAGCCCTGAACGGGGAGCTGTTTTTT. Translation: CASSLVLALNGELFF. The chain recombines TRBV5-1 with TRBJ2-2; D possibly corresponds to TRBD2 (5 bases). This CDR3 is built from 15 residues. From germline, CDR1 is SGHRS and CDR2 YFSETQ. Trimming shortened V by 0 bases and J by 7 bases, and 13 bases separated the two germline ends.

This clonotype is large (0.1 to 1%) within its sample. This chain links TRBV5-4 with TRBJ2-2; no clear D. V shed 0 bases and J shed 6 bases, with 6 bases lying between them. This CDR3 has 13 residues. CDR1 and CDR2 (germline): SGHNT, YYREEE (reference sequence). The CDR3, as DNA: TGTGCCAGCAGCTTGGTGGCGGCCGGGGAGCTGTTTTTT. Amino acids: CASSLVAAGELFF.

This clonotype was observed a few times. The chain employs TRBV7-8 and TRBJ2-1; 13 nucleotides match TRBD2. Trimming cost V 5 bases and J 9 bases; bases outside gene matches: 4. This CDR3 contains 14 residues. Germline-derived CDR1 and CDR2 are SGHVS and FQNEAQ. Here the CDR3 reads CASSARTSGGEQFF. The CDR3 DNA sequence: TGTGCCAGCAGCGCCCGGACTAGCGGGGGTGAGCAGTTCTTC.

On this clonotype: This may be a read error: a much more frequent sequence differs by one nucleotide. The CDR3 is CPSSRSTSGSYEQYF. In DNA form, the CDR3 reads TGTCCCAGCAGTCGATCAACTAGCGGGAGCTACGAGCAGTACTTC. This chain connects TRBV6-2 or TRBV6-3 to TRBJ2-7; 11 bases map to TRBD2. CDR1 is MNHEY and CDR2 is SVGEGT in the germline V gene. The CDR3 is made up of 15 amino acids.

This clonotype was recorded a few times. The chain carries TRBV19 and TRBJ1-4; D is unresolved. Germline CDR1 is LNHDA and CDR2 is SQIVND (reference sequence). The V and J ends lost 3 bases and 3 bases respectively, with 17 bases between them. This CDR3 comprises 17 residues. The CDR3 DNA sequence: TGTGCCAGTAGTATTTCGGGGTTCCCTAACCCTAATGAAAAACTGTTTTTT. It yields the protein CASSISGFPNPNEKLFF.

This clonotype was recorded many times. The CDR3 loop is CASSINSAGQGEETQYF. CDR3 sequence (DNA): TGCGCCAGCAGCATCAACAGCGCGGGACAGGGAGAAGAGACCCAGTACTTC. V gene TRBV5-1 combines with J gene TRBJ2-5; 9 bases match TRBD1. This CDR3 region has 17 residues. V gave up 4 bases and J gave up 3 bases; unmatched junction bases: 13. Germline V lookup: CDR1 SGHRS, CDR2 YFSETQ.

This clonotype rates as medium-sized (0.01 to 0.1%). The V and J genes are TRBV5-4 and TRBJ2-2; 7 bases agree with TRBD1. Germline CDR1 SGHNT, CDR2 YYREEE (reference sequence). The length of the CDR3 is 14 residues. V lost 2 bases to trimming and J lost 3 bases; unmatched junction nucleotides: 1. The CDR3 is CASSFGQDTGELFF. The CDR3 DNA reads TGTGCCAGCAGCTTTGGACAGGACACCGGGGAGCTGTTTTTT.

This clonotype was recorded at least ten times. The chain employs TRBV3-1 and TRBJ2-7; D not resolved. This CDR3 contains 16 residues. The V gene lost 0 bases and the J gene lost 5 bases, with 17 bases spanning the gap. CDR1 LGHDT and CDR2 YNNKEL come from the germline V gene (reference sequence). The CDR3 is CASSQDGWLLRNEQYF. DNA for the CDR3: TGTGCCAGCAGCCAAGATGGGTGGCTGCTTAGGAACGAGCAGTACTTC.

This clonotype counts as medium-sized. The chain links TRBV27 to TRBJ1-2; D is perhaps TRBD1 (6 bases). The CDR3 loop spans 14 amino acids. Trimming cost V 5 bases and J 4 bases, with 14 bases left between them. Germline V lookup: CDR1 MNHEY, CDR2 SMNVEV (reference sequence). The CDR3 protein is CASSGQPLVYGYTF. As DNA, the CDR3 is TGTGCCAGCAGTGGACAGCCCCTTGTCTATGGCTACACCTTC.

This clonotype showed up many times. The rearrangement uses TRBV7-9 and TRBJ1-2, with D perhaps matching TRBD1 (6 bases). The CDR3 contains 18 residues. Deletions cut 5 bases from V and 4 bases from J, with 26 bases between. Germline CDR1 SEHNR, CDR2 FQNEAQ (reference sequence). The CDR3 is CASSPRGQLDPFSYGYTF. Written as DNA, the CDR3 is TGTGCCAGCAGCCCCCGGGGGCAGCTAGATCCCTTTAGCTATGGCTACACCTTC.

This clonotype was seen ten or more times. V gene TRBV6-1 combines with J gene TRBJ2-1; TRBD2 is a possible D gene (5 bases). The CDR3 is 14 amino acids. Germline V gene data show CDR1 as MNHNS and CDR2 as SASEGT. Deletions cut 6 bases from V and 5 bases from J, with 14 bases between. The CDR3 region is CASRDFGDHNEQFF. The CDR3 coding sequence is TGTGCCAGCAGGGACTTTGGAGACCACAATGAGCAGTTCTTC.

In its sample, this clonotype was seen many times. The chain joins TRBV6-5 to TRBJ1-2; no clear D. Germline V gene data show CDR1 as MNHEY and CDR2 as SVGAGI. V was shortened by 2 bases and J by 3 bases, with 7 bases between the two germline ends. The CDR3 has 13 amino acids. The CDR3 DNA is TGTGCCAGCAGTTACAGGGTTGACTATGGCTACACCTTC. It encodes CASSYRVDYGYTF.

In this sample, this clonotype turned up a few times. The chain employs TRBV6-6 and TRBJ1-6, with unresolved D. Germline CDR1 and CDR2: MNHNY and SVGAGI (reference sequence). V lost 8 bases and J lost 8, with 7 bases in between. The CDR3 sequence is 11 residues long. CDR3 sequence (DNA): TGTGCCAGCGGAGAGCATTCACCCCTCCACTTT. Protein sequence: CASGEHSPLHF.

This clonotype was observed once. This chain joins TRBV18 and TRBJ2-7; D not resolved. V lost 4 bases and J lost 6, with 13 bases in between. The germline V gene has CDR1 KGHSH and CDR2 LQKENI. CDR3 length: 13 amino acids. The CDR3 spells CASSLKDGGEQYF. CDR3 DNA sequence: TGTGCCAGCTCACTTAAGGACGGCGGCGAGCAGTACTTC.

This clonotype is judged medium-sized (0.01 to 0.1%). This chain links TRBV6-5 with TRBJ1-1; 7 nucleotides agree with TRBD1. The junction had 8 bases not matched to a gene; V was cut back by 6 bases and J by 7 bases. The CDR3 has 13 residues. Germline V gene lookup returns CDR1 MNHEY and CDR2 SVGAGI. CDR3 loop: CASRRDRDLEAFF. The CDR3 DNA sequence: TGTGCCAGCAGACGCGACAGGGATCTTGAAGCTTTCTTT.

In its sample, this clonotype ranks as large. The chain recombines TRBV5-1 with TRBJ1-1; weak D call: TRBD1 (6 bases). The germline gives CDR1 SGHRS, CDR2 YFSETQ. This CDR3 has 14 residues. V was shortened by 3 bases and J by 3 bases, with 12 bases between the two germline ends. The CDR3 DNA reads TGCGCCAGCAGCTCTACAGGGAGAGACACTGAAGCTTTCTTT. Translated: CASSSTGRDTEAFF.

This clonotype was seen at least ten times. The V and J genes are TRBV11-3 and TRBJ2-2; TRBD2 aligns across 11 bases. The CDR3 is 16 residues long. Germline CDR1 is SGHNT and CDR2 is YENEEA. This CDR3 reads CATGPGLADYTGELFF. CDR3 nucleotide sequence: TGTGCGACTGGCCCGGGACTAGCGGATTACACCGGGGAGCTGTTTTTT.

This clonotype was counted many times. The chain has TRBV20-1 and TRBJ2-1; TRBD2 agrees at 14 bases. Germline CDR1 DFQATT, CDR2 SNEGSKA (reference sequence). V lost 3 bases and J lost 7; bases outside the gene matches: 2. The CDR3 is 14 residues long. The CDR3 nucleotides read TGCAGTGCTAGGGGGACTAGCGGGAGTAATGAGCAGTTCTTC. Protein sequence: CSARGTSGSNEQFF.

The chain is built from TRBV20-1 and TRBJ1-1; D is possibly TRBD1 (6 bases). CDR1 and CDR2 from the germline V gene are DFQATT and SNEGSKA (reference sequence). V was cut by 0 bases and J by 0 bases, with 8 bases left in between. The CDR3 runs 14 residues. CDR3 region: CSARDRTVNTEAFF. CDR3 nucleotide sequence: TGCAGTGCTAGAGACCGGACAGTGAACACTGAAGCTTTCTTT.